This T cell receptor beta chain was recorded in a study of T cell responses to AZD1222 COVID-19 vaccine. This CDR3 comprises 15 residues. V lost 4 bases to trimming and J lost 0 bases, with 10 bases between them. The germline V gene has CDR1 MNHEY and CDR2 SVGAGI. Clones were read by immunoSEQ multiplex PCR, and TCRdb kept only the in-frame ones, dropping some. Here the sample spans fewer than 120,000 clones, around 82% being singletons. The rearrangement uses TRBV6-5 and TRBJ1-5, with unresolved D. The sequence came from an adult in good health. The input for sequencing was peripheral blood, taken on day 0 of AZD1222 vaccination. CDR3 loop: CASSFSSDSNQPQHF. CDR3 nucleotides: TGTGCCAGCAGTTTCTCCAGCGATAGCAATCAGCCCCAGCATTTT.